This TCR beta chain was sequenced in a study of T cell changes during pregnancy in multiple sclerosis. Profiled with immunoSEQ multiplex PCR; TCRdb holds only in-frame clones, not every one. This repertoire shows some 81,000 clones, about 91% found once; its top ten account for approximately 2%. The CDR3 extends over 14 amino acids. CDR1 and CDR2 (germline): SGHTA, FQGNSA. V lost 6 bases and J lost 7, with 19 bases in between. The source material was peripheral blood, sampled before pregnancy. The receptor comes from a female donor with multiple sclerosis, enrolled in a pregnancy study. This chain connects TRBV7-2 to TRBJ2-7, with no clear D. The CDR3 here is CASSFSPQAGEQYF. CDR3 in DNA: TGTGCCAGCAGTTTTAGTCCCCAGGCAGGTGAGCAGTACTTC.